Sequencing of this T cell receptor (beta chain) was carried out in a study of blood T cell repertoires in COVID-19. Study-wide context: Samples of COVID-19 (acute and convalescent) were obtained from the United States, Italy and Spain. In each case, the material was cDNA or gDNA derived from T cells, B-cell-depleted T cells, or PBMCs.

In the study's own analysis: Scientists estimated how many nucleated cells there were by amplifying reference gene primers. Method: immunoSEQ multiplex PCR; TCRdb's copy keeps in-frame clones and lacks some. V, J and clone size derive from that table, while D and trimming were established from the DNA sequence. The data show around 18,000 clones, approximately 92% seen once. Germline V CDR1 and CDR2: SGHNT, YYREEE (reference sequence). The V segment lost 4 bases and the J segment 8 bases; nucleotides outside the gene matches: 8. The CDR3 runs 13 residues. V is TRBV5-4 and J is TRBJ1-1; TRBD1 aligns across 7 bases. This receptor was taken from a man aged 55-75 years with active COVID-19. The sequencing input was peripheral blood. CDR3 residues: CASSTNRGTEAFF. Written as DNA, the CDR3 is TGTGCCAGCAGCACGAACAGGGGTACCGAAGCTTTCTTT.